These 12 T cell receptor beta chains came from one sample sequenced in a study of T cell repertoires in cytomegalovirus infection. TCRdb passed the reads through MiXCR, listing each CDR3 protein once. The repertoire includes around 260,000 distinct CDR3 sequences, approximately 8.3% of them detected once, and approximately 15% sits in the top ten. Sequencing was carried out using PBMCs. These receptors were taken from a human donor in good health (CMV status not recorded). Some clones in this sample may be carry-over from other donors' samples.

This clonotype was counted many times. The V and J genes are TRBV7-2 and TRBJ2-3, with 12 bases matching TRBD2. The J segment lost 4 bases and the V segment lost 5 bases, leaving 10 bases of the junction unmatched. CDR1 is SGHTA, CDR2 FQGNSA, per germline. The CDR3 has 17 residues. Here the CDR3 reads CASSAQSSGRGPDTQYF. CDR3 nucleotide sequence: TGTGCCAGCAGCGCACAATCTAGCGGGAGGGGGCCAGATACGCAGTATTTT. The entire variable domain, with the rest obtained from reference TRBV7-2 and TRBJ2-3, is as follows: GAGVSQSPSNKVTEKGKDVELRCDPISGHTALYWYRQSLGQGLEFLIYFQGNSAPDKSGLPSDRFSAERTGGSVSTLTIQRTQQEDSAVYLCASSAQSSGRGPDTQYFGPGTRLTVL.

Comments on this clonotype: One end of the junction is discordant with germline, which a read error may explain. The V gene is TRBV11-3, the J gene TRBJ2-4; TRBD2 is a possible D gene (7 bases). CDR3 length equals 17 residues. Germline CDR1 and CDR2: SGHNT and YENEEA. This CDR3 reads CASSSTIRGATKNVQYF. Here the CDR3 DNA reads TGTGCCAGCAGCTCTACGATCCGGGGGGCAACCAAAAACGTTCAGTACTTC.

In its sample, this clonotype was seen many times. J is TRBJ1-1 and V is TRBV7-9, with a weak D call TRBD1 (5 bases). This CDR3 region has 16 residues. Trimming pared 4 bases from V and 0 bases from J, leaving 15 bases between. The germline gives CDR1 SEHNR, CDR2 FQNEAQ (reference sequence). The CDR3 nucleotides are TGTGCCAGCAGCTCAATCGGGCAGGGTATGAACACTGAAGCTTTCTTT. It codes for CASSSIGQGMNTEAFF.

This clonotype was counted at least ten times. The chain couples TRBV7-3 to TRBJ1-1; 8 nucleotides align to TRBD1. CDR1 and CDR2 (germline): SGHTA, FQGTGA. Trimming took 3 bases from V and 2 from J; bases not matched to a gene: 5. This CDR3 has 15 amino acids. CDR3 amino acids: CASSLDRAKNTEAFF. The CDR3 nucleotides are TGTGCCAGCAGCTTGGACAGGGCCAAAAACACTGAAGCTTTCTTT.

This clonotype was observed a handful of times. The chain carries TRBV7-2 and TRBJ2-5; tentative D call: TRBD2 (5 bases). Germline CDR1 reads SGHTA; CDR2 reads FQGNSA. V shed 1 base and J shed 5 bases, with 14 bases lying between them. The CDR3 has 15 amino acids. This CDR3 reads CASSLGLRDSETQYF. The CDR3 nucleotides are TGTGCCAGCAGCTTAGGTTTGAGGGATTCGGAGACCCAGTACTTC.

The chain combines TRBV20-1 with TRBJ2-1; TRBD2 is a possible D gene (6 bases). Trimming took off 5 bases at V and 1 base at J, with 15 bases between the two ends. This CDR3 spans 15 amino acids. The germline CDR1 and CDR2 sequences are DFQATT and SNEGSKA (reference sequence). CDR3 region: CSAETAGNSYNEQFF. The CDR3 DNA sequence: TGCAGTGCTGAGACGGCGGGGAATTCCTACAATGAGCAGTTCTTC.

This clonotype was seen at least ten times. This chain connects TRBV7-9 to TRBJ2-7; 9 bases align to TRBD2. The V segment lost 2 bases and the J segment 1 base; nucleotides outside the gene matches: 3. This CDR3 contains 15 residues. Germline CDR1 SEHNR, CDR2 FQNEAQ (reference sequence). The CDR3 spells CASSLRLAGSYEQYF. CDR3 in DNA: TGTGCCAGCAGCTTAAGGCTAGCGGGATCCTACGAGCAGTACTTC.

This clonotype was seen ten or more times. The V and J genes are TRBV5-4 and TRBJ2-3; TRBD1 might be the D (6 bases). This CDR3 has 17 amino acids. Germline lookup yields CDR1 SGHNT and CDR2 YYREEE (reference sequence). V dropped 8 bases and J dropped 3 bases, with 25 bases sitting between them. The CDR3 nucleotides are TGTGCCAGTCGGTCTGGCAAGGGGGTACCCCTAACAGATACGCAGTATTTT. This codes for CASRSGKGVPLTDTQYF.

At least ten counts were recorded for this clonotype. This rearrangement joins TRBV7-8 to TRBJ2-5; D tentatively reads TRBD1 or TRBD2 (5 bases each). Germline values: CDR1 SGHVS, CDR2 FQNEAQ. This CDR3 contains 16 residues. V was trimmed by 0 bases and J by 5 bases, leaving 16 bases between them. DNA for the CDR3: TGTGCCAGCAGCTTAGCGACGGGGCAGGGCGAGGAGACCCAGTACTTC. Amino acid sequence: CASSLATGQGEETQYF.

On this clonotype itself: This sequence may be a read error, since a much larger clone differs from it by one base. The CDR3 does not end in the conserved phenylalanine or tryptophan, so this is likely a read error. The V and J genes are TRBV20-1 and TRBJ1-2; D is perhaps TRBD1 (5 bases). The CDR3 covers 13 residues. Trimming took 2 bases from V and 6 from J, leaving 13 bases between them. Germline CDR1 DFQATT, CDR2 SNEGSKA (reference sequence). CDR3 DNA: TGCAGTGCTAGATCCGGCAGGGCGGATGGCTACACCATC. This sequence encodes CSARSGRADGYTI.

The chain uses TRBV6-1 and TRBJ2-7; 8 nucleotides line up with TRBD2. Germline CDR1 and CDR2: MNHNS and SASEGT. This CDR3 comprises 12 residues. The junction had 3 bases not matched to a gene; V was cut back by 6 bases and J by 5 bases. Here the CDR3 DNA reads TGTGCCAGCAGGTGGACTAGCAACGAGCAGTACTTC. It is translated as CASRWTSNEQYF.

This clonotype was detected many times. V usage is TRBV12-3 or TRBV12-4 and J usage is TRBJ1-2, with a tentative D call TRBD1 (5 bases). The V end was cut by 6 bases, the J end by 6 bases, with 17 bases between. CDR3 length equals 14 residues. For the CDR3, the DNA is TGTGCCAGCAGCCCGTCATATGGGGGAGATGGCTACACCTTC. It is translated as CASSPSYGGDGYTF.